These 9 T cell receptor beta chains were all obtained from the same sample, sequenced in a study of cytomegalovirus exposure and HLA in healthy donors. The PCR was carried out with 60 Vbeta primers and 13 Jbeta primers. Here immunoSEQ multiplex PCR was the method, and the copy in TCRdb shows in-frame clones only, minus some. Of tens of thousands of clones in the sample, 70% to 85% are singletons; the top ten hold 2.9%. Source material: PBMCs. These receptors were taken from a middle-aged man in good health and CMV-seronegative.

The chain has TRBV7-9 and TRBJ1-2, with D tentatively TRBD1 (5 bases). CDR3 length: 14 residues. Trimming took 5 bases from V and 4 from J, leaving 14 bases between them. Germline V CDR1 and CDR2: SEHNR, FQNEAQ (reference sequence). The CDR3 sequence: CASSNSGGSYGYTF. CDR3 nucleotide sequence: TGTGCCAGCAGCAACTCCGGGGGTAGCTATGGCTACACCTTC.

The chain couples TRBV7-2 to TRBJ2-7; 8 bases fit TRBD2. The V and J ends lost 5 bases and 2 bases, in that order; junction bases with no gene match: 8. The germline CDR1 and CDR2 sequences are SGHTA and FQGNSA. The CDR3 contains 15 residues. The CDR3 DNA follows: TGTGCCAGCAGCCTCGCGGGGGGCGGAACCTACGAGCAGTACTTC. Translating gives CASSLAGGGTYEQYF.

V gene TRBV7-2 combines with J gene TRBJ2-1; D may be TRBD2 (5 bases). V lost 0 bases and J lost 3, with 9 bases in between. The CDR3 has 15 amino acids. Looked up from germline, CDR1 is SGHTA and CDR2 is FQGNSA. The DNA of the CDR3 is TGTGCCAGCAGCTTAGCCCGGGGAGTCTACAATGAGCAGTTCTTC. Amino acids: CASSLARGVYNEQFF.

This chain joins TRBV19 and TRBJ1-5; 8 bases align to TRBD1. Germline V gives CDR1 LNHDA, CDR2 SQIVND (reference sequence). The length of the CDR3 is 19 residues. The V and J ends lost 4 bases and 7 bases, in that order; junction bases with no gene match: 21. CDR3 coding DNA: TGTGCCAGTAGTACCACCGGGACAGGAGGTTTTTCCCGGATACAGCCCCAGCATTTT. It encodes CASSTTGTGGFSRIQPQHF. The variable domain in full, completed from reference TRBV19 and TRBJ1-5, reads DGGITQSPKYLFRKEGQNVTLSCEQNLNHDAMYWYRQDPGQGLRLIYYSQIVNDFQKGDIAEGYSVSREKKESFPLTVTSAQKNPTAFYLCASSTTGTGGFSRIQPQHFGDGTRLSIL.

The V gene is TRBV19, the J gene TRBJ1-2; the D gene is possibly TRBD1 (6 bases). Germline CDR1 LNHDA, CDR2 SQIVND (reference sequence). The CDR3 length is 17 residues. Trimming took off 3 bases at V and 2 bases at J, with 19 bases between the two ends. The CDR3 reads CASSIRTDLKKNYGYTF. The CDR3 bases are TGTGCCAGTAGTATCCGGACAGACCTCAAGAAAAACTATGGCTACACCTTC.

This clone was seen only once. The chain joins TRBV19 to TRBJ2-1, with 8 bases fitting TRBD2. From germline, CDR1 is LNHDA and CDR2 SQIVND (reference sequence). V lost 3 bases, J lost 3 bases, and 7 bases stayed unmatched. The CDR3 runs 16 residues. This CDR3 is CASSMGGRGVYNEQFF. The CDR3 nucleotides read TGTGCCAGTAGTATGGGGGGGCGGGGGGTCTACAATGAGCAGTTCTTC.

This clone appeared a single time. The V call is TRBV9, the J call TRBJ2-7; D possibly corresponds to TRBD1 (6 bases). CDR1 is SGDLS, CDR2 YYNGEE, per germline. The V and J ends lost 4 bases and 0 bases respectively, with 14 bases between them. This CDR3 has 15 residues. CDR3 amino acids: CASSLGRDTSYEQYF. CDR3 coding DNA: TGTGCCAGCAGCCTGGGCCGGGACACCTCCTACGAGCAGTACTTC.

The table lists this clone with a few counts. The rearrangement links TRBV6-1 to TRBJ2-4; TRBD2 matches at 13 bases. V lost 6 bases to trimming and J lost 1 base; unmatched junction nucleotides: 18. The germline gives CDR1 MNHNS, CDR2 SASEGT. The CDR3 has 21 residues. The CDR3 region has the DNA TGTGCCAGCAGGGAACAGGGGACTAGCGGGGCGGCCGGGCAGGCCAAAAACATTCAGTACTTC. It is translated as CASREQGTSGAAGQAKNIQYF.

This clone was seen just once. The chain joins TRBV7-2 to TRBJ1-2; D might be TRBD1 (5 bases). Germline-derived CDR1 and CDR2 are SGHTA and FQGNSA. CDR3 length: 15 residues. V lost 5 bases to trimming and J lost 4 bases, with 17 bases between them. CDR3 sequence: CASSPQGPGSYGYTF. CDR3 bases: TGTGCCAGCAGCCCCCAGGGTCCCGGCAGCTATGGCTACACCTTC.